This entry lists 6 T cell receptor beta chains sequenced from one sample in a study of blood T cell repertoires in COVID-19. TCRdb's copy holds only in-frame clones and misses some; the assay was immunoSEQ multiplex PCR. Counted here are around 220,000 clones, 85% to 90% occurring once; the ten biggest clones make up nearly 4.5%. The sample consisted of peripheral blood. These receptor sequences come from a man over 45 with acute or convalescent COVID-19.

This clone was counted a few times. CDR3 nucleotides: TGTGCCAGCAGCTTGGTCCCGCGACAGGGTCAATATGGCTACACCTTC. The encoded protein is CASSLVPRQGQYGYTF. The chain is built from TRBV5-4 and TRBJ1-2; TRBD1 matches at 7 bases. CDR3 length equals 16 residues. V shed 0 bases, J shed 5 bases, and the junction held 10 bases outside the gene matches. Germline V lookup: CDR1 SGHNT, CDR2 YYREEE (reference sequence).

The chain recombines TRBV25-1 with TRBJ1-1; maybe TRBD1 (5 bases). This CDR3 region has 16 residues. Per germline, CDR1 MGHDK and CDR2 SYGVNS. The V end was cut by 0 bases, the J end by 6 bases, with 17 bases between. CDR3 amino acids: CASSEYGSGLYSEAFF. Written as DNA, the CDR3 is TGTGCCAGCAGTGAATACGGGTCAGGGTTATACTCTGAAGCTTTCTTT.

The chain combines TRBV29-1 with TRBJ2-1; 12 positions match TRBD2. Germline lookup yields CDR1 SQVTM and CDR2 ANQGSEA. Unmatched junction bases numbered 3, after V lost 2 bases and J lost 4 bases. The CDR3 spans 15 residues. CDR3 sequence reads: CSVERGTSGYNEQFF. Here the CDR3 DNA reads TGCAGCGTTGAAAGGGGGACTAGCGGGTACAATGAGCAGTTCTTC.

The genes are TRBV18 and TRBJ2-5, with TRBD2 matching 14 bases. Germline values: CDR1 KGHSH, CDR2 LQKENI. The V and J ends lost 0 bases and 5 bases, in that order; junction bases with no gene match: 5. The CDR3 extends over 17 amino acids. CDR3 in amino acids: CASSPPGLAGGVETQYF. The CDR3 DNA follows: TGTGCCAGCTCACCACCCGGACTAGCGGGGGGCGTGGAGACCCAGTACTTC.

The V gene is TRBV9, the J gene TRBJ1-3; TRBD1 is a possible D gene (6 bases). Germline CDR1 reads SGDLS; CDR2 reads YYNGEE. The V and J ends lost 0 bases and 2 bases respectively, with 15 bases between them. This CDR3 has 17 amino acids. The DNA for the CDR3 is TGTGCCAGCAGCGTAGCTTGGGCAGGGGCAGCTGGAAACACCATATATTTT. This gives the protein CASSVAWAGAAGNTIYF.

The CDR3 DNA sequence: TGTGCCAGCAGTAGGGGGAGTGCAACTAATGAAAAACTGTTTTTT. Translated: CASSRGSATNEKLFF. The chain employs TRBV27 and TRBJ1-4, with D tentatively TRBD1 (6 bases). The CDR3 totals 15 residues. V was cut by 5 bases and J by 0 bases, with 10 bases left in between. The V gene's germline CDR1 is MNHEY and CDR2 SMNVEV (reference sequence).